The clone carrying this T cell receptor (beta chain) was seen repeatedly, ten times or more. Carried by each TCR cDNA molecule was a unique molecular identifier. TCRdb independently ran MiXCR on the 5' RACE reads; one entry per CDR3 protein. Here the sample spans approximately 2,900 distinct CDR3 sequences, 10% to 15% being singletons. This sample stems from a study of spatial heterogeneity in lung cancer. Study-wide context: Detection consistently yielded more beta chains than alpha chains.

Regarding time point: sample taken at primary tumor resection. The study sequenced unsorted whole RNA from tumor, nontumor lung or frozen PBMC. There were 72 donors, all of them untreated patients with early-stage non-small cell lung cancer. The clonotype comes from a male donor with early-stage non-small cell lung cancer. The sequencing used normal lung tissue next to the tumor, collected at surgery.

The CDR3 DNA reads as TGTGCCATCAGGACTAGCGGGGCCGACACAGATACGCAGTATTTT. Its translation: CAIRTSGADTDTQYF. V gene TRBV10-3 combines with J gene TRBJ2-3; 11 bases align to TRBD2. Looked up from germline, CDR1 is ENHRY and CDR2 is SYGVKD. V shed 6 bases and J 2 bases; nucleotides not matched to a gene: 4. This CDR3 contains 15 residues.